This T cell receptor beta chain was retrieved from a study of T cells in Graves' hyperthyroidism and ophthalmopathy. The investigators amplified TCR beta CDR3 regions from RNA transcripts. First-round RT-PCR of the TCR CDR3 relied on the HTBI primer set. From the multiplex PCR reads, TCRdb called clonotypes with MiXCR, one entry per CDR3 protein. The table has some 460,000 distinct CDR3 sequences, roughly 14% seen once. Germline V gene lookup returns CDR1 MNHNS and CDR2 SASEGT. This CDR3 has 14 amino acids. With 4 bases removed from V and 0 bases from J, the gap between germline ends came to 10 bases.

Sequenced input: blood. J is TRBJ2-7 and V is TRBV6-1; possible D gene TRBD1, 6 bases. The sequence was obtained from a woman aged 18-35 years with Graves' hyperthyroidism. CDR3 DNA sequence: TGTGCCAGCAGTGCGACGGACAGCTCCTACGAGCAGTACTTC. Translation gives CASSATDSSYEQYF.